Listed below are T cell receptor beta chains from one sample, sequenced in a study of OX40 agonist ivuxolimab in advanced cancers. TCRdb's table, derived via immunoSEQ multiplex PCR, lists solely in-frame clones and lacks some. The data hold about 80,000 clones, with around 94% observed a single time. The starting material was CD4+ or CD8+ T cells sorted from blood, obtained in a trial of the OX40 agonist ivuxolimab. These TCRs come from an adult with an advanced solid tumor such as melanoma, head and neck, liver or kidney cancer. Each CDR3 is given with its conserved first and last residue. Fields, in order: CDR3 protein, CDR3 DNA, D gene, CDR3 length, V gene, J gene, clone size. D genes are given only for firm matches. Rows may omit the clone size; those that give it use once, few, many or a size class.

cdr3_aa: CASSPLLGGRREGGYNEQFF
cdr3_nt: TGTGCCAGCTCACCACTACTCGGGGGTCGGCGGGAGGGAGGCTACAATGAGCAGTTCTTC
d_call: TRBD2
cdr3_length: 20
v_call: TRBV18
j_call: TRBJ2-1
clone_size: -

cdr3_aa: CASSPWGAHNEQFF
cdr3_nt: TGTGCCAGCAGCCCATGGGGAGCGCACAATGAGCAGTTCTTC
d_call: -
cdr3_length: 14
v_call: TRBV5-4
j_call: TRBJ2-1
clone_size: -

cdr3_aa: CASSFGRAREQYF
cdr3_nt: TGTGCCAGCAGCTTTGGCAGGGCACGCGAGCAGTACTTC
d_call: -
cdr3_length: 13
v_call: TRBV7-9
j_call: TRBJ2-7
clone_size: -

cdr3_aa: CASSLSRLQYSYEQYF
cdr3_nt: TGTGCCAGCAGCTTGAGTAGACTCCAGTACTCCTACGAGCAGTACTTC
d_call: -
cdr3_length: 16
v_call: TRBV5-4
j_call: TRBJ2-7
clone_size: -

cdr3_aa: CASRGTSGSDTQYF
cdr3_nt: TGTGCCAGCAGGGGGACTAGCGGGTCTGATACGCAGTATTTT
d_call: TRBD2
cdr3_length: 14
v_call: TRBV2
j_call: TRBJ2-3
clone_size: -

cdr3_aa: CASSKGGLAGDREQFF
cdr3_nt: TGTGCCAGCAGCAAAGGGGGACTAGCGGGAGACAGGGAGCAGTTCTTC
d_call: -
cdr3_length: 16
v_call: TRBV21-1
j_call: TRBJ2-1
clone_size: -

cdr3_aa: CASSSGTGDPSSGNTIYF
cdr3_nt: TGTGCCAGCAGTTCCGGGACAGGGGATCCCAGCTCTGGAAACACCATATATTTT
d_call: TRBD1
cdr3_length: 18
v_call: TRBV27
j_call: TRBJ1-3
clone_size: -

cdr3_aa: CASSQDLRGLYNEQFF
cdr3_nt: TGCGCCAGCAGCCAAGATCTCAGGGGTCTATACAATGAGCAGTTCTTC
d_call: -
cdr3_length: 16
v_call: TRBV4-1
j_call: TRBJ2-1
clone_size: -

cdr3_aa: CASSNWEAGYEQYF
cdr3_nt: TGTGCCAGCAGCAATTGGGAAGCGGGATACGAGCAGTACTTC
d_call: TRBD2
cdr3_length: 14
v_call: TRBV7-9
j_call: TRBJ2-7
clone_size: -

cdr3_aa: CASSFSDTEAFF
cdr3_nt: TGTGCCAGCAGTTTCTCGGACACTGAAGCTTTCTTT
d_call: -
cdr3_length: 12
v_call: TRBV11-2
j_call: TRBJ1-1
clone_size: -

cdr3_aa: CAWSGAEHFYEQYF
cdr3_nt: TGTGCCTGGAGTGGGGCGGAGCACTTTTACGAGCAGTACTTC
d_call: -
cdr3_length: 14
v_call: TRBV30
j_call: TRBJ2-7
clone_size: few

cdr3_aa: CASSLHPKSGDWVLEQYF
cdr3_nt: TGTGCCAGCAGCCTCCATCCAAAATCCGGGGACTGGGTTTTGGAGCAGTACTTC
d_call: -
cdr3_length: 18
v_call: TRBV11-3
j_call: TRBJ2-7
clone_size: -

cdr3_aa: CASSLWAAEAFF
cdr3_nt: TGTGCCAGCAGCTTGTGGGCAGCTGAAGCTTTCTTT
d_call: -
cdr3_length: 12
v_call: TRBV7-2
j_call: TRBJ1-1
clone_size: -

cdr3_aa: CASSFLLLGEGGDTGELFF
cdr3_nt: TGTGCCAGCAGCTTCCTCCTGCTGGGGGAGGGGGGCGACACCGGGGAGCTGTTTTTT
d_call: -
cdr3_length: 19
v_call: TRBV11-2
j_call: TRBJ2-2
clone_size: once

cdr3_aa: CASSLTADRPYEQYF
cdr3_nt: TGCGCCAGCAGCTTGACAGCCGACAGACCCTACGAGCAGTACTTC
d_call: -
cdr3_length: 15
v_call: TRBV5-1
j_call: TRBJ2-7
clone_size: once

cdr3_aa: CASRHRTADEKLFF
cdr3_nt: TGTGCCAGCAGGCACAGAACAGCGGATGAAAAACTGTTTTTT
d_call: -
cdr3_length: 14
v_call: TRBV6-1
j_call: TRBJ1-4
clone_size: -

cdr3_aa: CASSERPLVWRPSTDTQYF
cdr3_nt: TGTGCCAGCAGCGAGAGGCCCCTCGTATGGCGTCCGTCCACAGATACGCAGTATTTT
d_call: -
cdr3_length: 19
v_call: TRBV9
j_call: TRBJ2-3
clone_size: -

cdr3_aa: CASRTGQGNKQAFF
cdr3_nt: TGCGCCAGCAGGACCGGACAGGGAAATAAACAAGCTTTCTTT
d_call: TRBD1
cdr3_length: 14
v_call: TRBV10-1
j_call: TRBJ1-1
clone_size: -

cdr3_aa: CASSANRGPNTGELFF
cdr3_nt: TGTGCCAGCAGCGCAAACAGGGGTCCGAACACCGGGGAGCTGTTTTTT
d_call: TRBD1
cdr3_length: 16
v_call: TRBV9
j_call: TRBJ2-2
clone_size: -

cdr3_aa: CASSYSPAFLTEAFF
cdr3_nt: TGTGCCAGCAGTTACTCACCAGCATTTCTTACTGAAGCTTTCTTT
d_call: -
cdr3_length: 15
v_call: TRBV6-5
j_call: TRBJ1-1
clone_size: -

cdr3_aa: CASRSGIYYNEQFF
cdr3_nt: TGTGCCAGCAGATCCGGGATATACTACAATGAGCAGTTCTTC
d_call: -
cdr3_length: 14
v_call: TRBV27
j_call: TRBJ2-1
clone_size: -

cdr3_aa: CASSLRLAGDRETQYF
cdr3_nt: TGTGCCAGCAGCCTCCGACTAGCGGGAGATCGAGAGACCCAGTACTTC
d_call: TRBD2
cdr3_length: 16
v_call: TRBV13
j_call: TRBJ2-5
clone_size: -

cdr3_aa: CASSQDVWGAEEQYF
cdr3_nt: TGCGCCAGCAGCCAAGATGTTTGGGGGGCAGAGGAGCAGTACTTC
d_call: -
cdr3_length: 15
v_call: TRBV4-3
j_call: TRBJ2-7
clone_size: -

cdr3_aa: CASSVLTELEAYGYTF
cdr3_nt: TGTGCCAGCAGCGTGTTGACAGAACTAGAAGCCTATGGCTACACCTTC
d_call: -
cdr3_length: 16
v_call: TRBV5-4
j_call: TRBJ1-2
clone_size: -

cdr3_aa: CASSSGAPYEQYF
cdr3_nt: TGTGCCAGCAGCTCCGGGGCTCCCTACGAGCAGTACTTC
d_call: -
cdr3_length: 13
v_call: TRBV6-1
j_call: TRBJ2-7
clone_size: -

cdr3_aa: CSVGPGAQETQYF
cdr3_nt: TGCAGCGTTGGTCCGGGGGCTCAAGAGACCCAGTACTTC
d_call: -
cdr3_length: 13
v_call: TRBV29-1
j_call: TRBJ2-5
clone_size: -

cdr3_aa: CASSRRGLGGSSYNEQFF
cdr3_nt: TGTGCCAGCAGCCGCCGGGGACTAGGAGGAAGCTCCTACAATGAGCAGTTCTTC
d_call: TRBD2
cdr3_length: 18
v_call: TRBV11-2
j_call: TRBJ2-1
clone_size: -

cdr3_aa: CASSEVDTGELFF
cdr3_nt: TGTGCCAGCTCCGAAGTTGACACCGGGGAGCTGTTTTTT
d_call: -
cdr3_length: 13
v_call: TRBV18
j_call: TRBJ2-2
clone_size: -

cdr3_aa: CASSPHPAGGQNNEQFF
cdr3_nt: TGTGCCAGCAGCCCCCACCCAGCGGGAGGTCAAAACAATGAGCAGTTCTTC
d_call: TRBD2
cdr3_length: 17
v_call: TRBV7-6
j_call: TRBJ2-1
clone_size: -

cdr3_aa: CASSLDLARFSYNEQFF
cdr3_nt: TGTGCCAGCAGCTTAGACCTAGCGCGGTTCTCCTACAATGAGCAGTTCTTC
d_call: -
cdr3_length: 17
v_call: TRBV7-8
j_call: TRBJ2-1
clone_size: -

cdr3_aa: CASSVLHLSGEGFQYF
cdr3_nt: TGTGCCAGCAGTGTCCTGCACCTTTCGGGAGAGGGCTTTCAGTACTTC
d_call: -
cdr3_length: 16
v_call: TRBV6-1
j_call: TRBJ2-7
clone_size: -

cdr3_aa: CASPTSSCAGSSYEQYF
cdr3_nt: TGTGCCAGCCCCACCTCAAGCTGCGCGGGGAGCTCCTACGAGCAGTACTTC
d_call: -
cdr3_length: 17
v_call: TRBV14
j_call: TRBJ2-7
clone_size: -

cdr3_aa: CASSLDRVPGGFGNEQFF
cdr3_nt: TGTGCCAGCAGCTTAGACCGGGTCCCGGGAGGGTTCGGAAATGAGCAGTTCTTC
d_call: TRBD2
cdr3_length: 18
v_call: TRBV7-2
j_call: TRBJ2-1
clone_size: -

cdr3_aa: CASSSRGKLYNEQFF
cdr3_nt: TGTGCCAGCTCATCCAGGGGAAAGCTCTACAATGAGCAGTTCTTC
d_call: -
cdr3_length: 15
v_call: TRBV5-4
j_call: TRBJ2-1
clone_size: -

cdr3_aa: CASSPSPSGLVGELFF
cdr3_nt: TGCGCCAGCAGCCCCTCGCCGTCGGGACTAGTAGGGGAGCTGTTTTTT
d_call: TRBD2
cdr3_length: 16
v_call: TRBV4-1
j_call: TRBJ2-2
clone_size: -

cdr3_aa: CASSDRAGGYNEQFF
cdr3_nt: TGCGCCAGCAGTGATAGAGCGGGAGGCTACAATGAGCAGTTCTTC
d_call: TRBD2
cdr3_length: 15
v_call: TRBV10-2
j_call: TRBJ2-1
clone_size: once

cdr3_aa: CSVEGLTLGLNTEAFF
cdr3_nt: TGCAGCGTTGAAGGGCTTACGCTAGGATTGAACACTGAAGCTTTCTTT
d_call: -
cdr3_length: 16
v_call: TRBV29-1
j_call: TRBJ1-1
clone_size: -

cdr3_aa: CASSLGTGWAYEQYF
cdr3_nt: TGTGCCAGCAGCTTAGGTACGGGGTGGGCCTACGAGCAGTACTTC
d_call: -
cdr3_length: 15
v_call: TRBV11-2
j_call: TRBJ2-7
clone_size: -

cdr3_aa: CASSLRDRGIFGDTQYF
cdr3_nt: TGTGCCAGCAGCCTCCGGGACAGGGGAATTTTTGGAGATACGCAGTATTTT
d_call: TRBD1
cdr3_length: 17
v_call: TRBV7-3
j_call: TRBJ2-3
clone_size: -

cdr3_aa: CSVEEDRTISYNEQFF
cdr3_nt: TGCAGCGTTGAAGAGGACAGGACCATCTCCTACAATGAGCAGTTCTTC
d_call: TRBD1
cdr3_length: 16
v_call: TRBV29-1
j_call: TRBJ2-1
clone_size: -

cdr3_aa: CASSLTGTSSDTQYF
cdr3_nt: TGTGCCAGCAGTCTCACCGGGACTAGCTCAGATACGCAGTATTTT
d_call: TRBD2
cdr3_length: 15
v_call: TRBV7-2
j_call: TRBJ2-3
clone_size: -

cdr3_aa: CASSYGLAATYGYTF
cdr3_nt: TGTGCCAGCAGTTACGGTCTCGCGGCGACCTATGGCTACACCTTC
d_call: -
cdr3_length: 15
v_call: TRBV6-5
j_call: TRBJ1-2
clone_size: -